The rows below give T cell receptor beta chains drawn from one sample of a study of T cells in Graves' hyperthyroidism and ophthalmopathy. In TCRdb, the multiplex PCR reads were re-called with MiXCR into one record per CDR3 protein. The sample holds a few hundred thousand distinct CDR3 sequences, 15% to 20% seen once. The sequenced sample was blood. The receptor source for this set is a woman aged 35 to 49 with Graves' ophthalmopathy. The CDR3 runs from the conserved cysteine through the conserved F or W. A D gene is named only where the DNA matches it firmly. Expanded clones are given a class, and other clones once, few, many or no size at all.

V gene	clone size	D gene	J gene	CDR3 DNA	CDR3 protein
TRBV6-1	few	TRBD2	TRBJ2-7	TGTGCCAGCAGGCCACTAGCGGGGGCCTACGAGCAGTACTTC	CASRPLAGAYEQYF
TRBV5-1	many	-	TRBJ1-2	TGCGCCAGCAGCTTGGGGAGCGTCCGGGACGGTGGCCCTGGCTACACCTTC	CASSLGSVRDGGPGYTF
TRBV24-1	-	TRBD1	TRBJ1-1	TGTGCCACCAGTGATTCCCGGACAGGGAGGGCTGAAGCTTTCTTT	CATSDSRTGRAEAFF
TRBV11-2	-	TRBD1	TRBJ1-5	TGTGCCAGCAGTTCCAGGGGGAGGGATCAGCCCCAGCATTTT	CASSSRGRDQPQHF
TRBV3-1	few	TRBD2	TRBJ2-3	TGTGCCAGCAGCCAAGGCACTAGCGGGGGGTCAGATACGCAGTATTTT	CASSQGTSGGSDTQYF
TRBV5-1	many	TRBD2	TRBJ2-1	TGCGCCAGCAGCTTGGGAGCGGGAGACAATGAGCAGTTCTTC	CASSLGAGDNEQFF
TRBV20-1	many	TRBD1	TRBJ2-2	TGCAGCGACAGGGGGCGGCGGACCGGGGAGCTGTTTTTT	CSDRGRRTGELFF
TRBV7-9	-	TRBD2	TRBJ2-3	TGTGCCAGCAGCTTCGGGGGGGCAGCCACAGATACGCAGTATTTT	CASSFGGAATDTQYF
TRBV29-1	-	-	TRBJ2-7	TGCGGCGTAACATGGGGATACGAGCAGTACTTC	CGVTWGYEQYF
TRBV2	many	-	TRBJ1-6	TGTGCCAGCAGCGCGACCAAGAGCGGGACACCCCTCCACTTT	CASSATKSGTPLHF
TRBV2	many	-	TRBJ2-5	TGTGCCAGCACCTTTGGGACATACCTCCGCGGGGCCCAGTACTTC	CASTFGTYLRGAQYF
TRBV6-1	few	-	TRBJ2-1	TGTGCCAGCAGCCTCATACAGGGAACCCCCTACAATGAGCAGTTCTTC	CASSLIQGTPYNEQFF
TRBV3-1	many	TRBD2	TRBJ2-7	TGTGCCAGCAGCCGAGGACTAGCGCAGTACGAGCAGTACTTC	CASSRGLAQYEQYF
TRBV19	-	TRBD1	TRBJ1-2	TGTGCCAGTAGTCCGACAGGGAACCCTTATGGCTACACCTTC	CASSPTGNPYGYTF
TRBV7-9	many	TRBD1	TRBJ1-2	TGTGCCAGCAGCTTAGCCACAGGGGTTGAGGGCTACACCTTC	CASSLATGVEGYTF
TRBV20-1	-	TRBD1	TRBJ2-4	TGCAGTGCCACAGGGGGCCCCAAAAACATTCAGTACTTC	CSATGGPKNIQYF
TRBV7-2	few	-	TRBJ2-1	TGTGCCAGCAGCTTCTCCCAGCCCAGTGAGCAGTTCTTC	CASSFSQPSEQFF
TRBV5-1	many	-	TRBJ1-4	TGCGCCAGCAGCTTAGGACACACAACTAATGAAAAACTGTTTTTT	CASSLGHTTNEKLFF
TRBV3-1	few	-	TRBJ2-7	TGTGCCAGCAGCCGGACCGCAGACGAGCAGTACTTC	CASSRTADEQYF
TRBV6-1	-	TRBD2	TRBJ2-3	TGTGCCAGCAGGATGAGCGGGGACACAGATACGCAGTATTTT	CASRMSGDTDTQYF
TRBV19	few	TRBD2	TRBJ2-2	TGTGCCAGTAGTCCTCAACTAGCGGGGGACACCGGGGAGCTGTTTTTT	CASSPQLAGDTGELFF
TRBV10-1	few	-	TRBJ2-3	TGCGCCAGCAGTGATAGTCATACGCAGTATTTT	CASSDSHTQYF